The 6 T cell receptor beta chains in this list originate from one sample, sequenced in a study of shared clonotypes between healthy human individuals. This table comes from immunoSEQ multiplex PCR, and its TCRdb copy is limited to in-frame clones, with some not included. The table shows 2 million to 2.5 million clones, with approximately 93% occurring only once. Specimen: naive CD4+ T cells from PBMCs. The subset is: CD45RA+ positively selected. The receptors stem from a man younger than 30 in good health. Some clones in this sample may be carry-over from other donors' samples.

Only one count was recorded for this clone. The chain carries TRBV11-3 and TRBJ2-1; D not certain. The V end lost 0 bases, the J end lost 7 bases, and 7 bases lay between the germline ends. The CDR3 is 13 amino acids. CDR1 and CDR2 (germline): SGHNT, YENEEA. CDR3: CASSLEMGNEQFF. The CDR3 DNA follows: TGTGCCAGCAGCTTAGAAATGGGTAATGAGCAGTTCTTC.

The gene calls are TRBV7-9 and TRBJ1-2; a possible D gene is TRBD1 (6 bases). Germline lookup yields CDR1 SEHNR and CDR2 FQNEAQ (reference sequence). The V gene lost 6 bases and the J gene lost 3 bases, with 17 bases spanning the gap. The length of the CDR3 is 15 residues. CDR3 in DNA: TGTGCCAGCAGTTCCCTCTCGACAGGCTACTATGGCTACACCTTC. As protein: CASSSLSTGYYGYTF.

The chain uses TRBV4-3 and TRBJ2-2; TRBD2 is a possible D gene (6 bases). V was cut by 2 bases and J by 2 bases, with 12 bases left in between. The CDR3 is made up of 16 amino acids. The germline V gene has CDR1 LGHNA and CDR2 YSLEER. For the CDR3, the DNA is TGCGCCAGCAGCCAATACGGAGGGAGCAACACCGGGGAGCTGTTTTTT. Protein: CASSQYGGSNTGELFF.

The chain couples TRBV27 to TRBJ2-2, with 7 positions matching TRBD1. This CDR3 is 17 amino acids long. The J segment lost 3 bases and the V segment lost 6 bases, leaving 13 bases of the junction unmatched. Germline-derived CDR1 and CDR2 are MNHEY and SMNVEV (reference sequence). In DNA, the CDR3 is TGTGCCAGCAGCACTAATCACAGGGGTCCGGACACCGGGGAGCTGTTTTTT. This codes for CASSTNHRGPDTGELFF.

The chain carries TRBV6-6 and TRBJ2-5; 10 nucleotides line up with TRBD2. The CDR3 has 15 amino acids. Trimming cost V 5 bases and J 5 bases; bases outside gene matches: 8. The germline CDR1 and CDR2 sequences are MNHNY and SVGAGI (reference sequence). The CDR3 protein is CASSASGRAGETQYF. The CDR3, as DNA: TGTGCCAGCAGTGCCAGCGGGAGGGCCGGGGAGACCCAGTACTTC.

The V gene is TRBV19, the J gene TRBJ2-6, with D unresolved. With 0 bases removed from V and 0 bases from J, the gap between germline ends came to 6 bases. The V gene's germline CDR1 is LNHDA and CDR2 SQIVND (reference sequence). This CDR3 spans 16 amino acids. The CDR3 coding sequence is TGTGCCAGTAGTATAGAAGCCCACTCTGGGGCCAACGTCCTGACTTTC. This gives the protein CASSIEAHSGANVLTF.